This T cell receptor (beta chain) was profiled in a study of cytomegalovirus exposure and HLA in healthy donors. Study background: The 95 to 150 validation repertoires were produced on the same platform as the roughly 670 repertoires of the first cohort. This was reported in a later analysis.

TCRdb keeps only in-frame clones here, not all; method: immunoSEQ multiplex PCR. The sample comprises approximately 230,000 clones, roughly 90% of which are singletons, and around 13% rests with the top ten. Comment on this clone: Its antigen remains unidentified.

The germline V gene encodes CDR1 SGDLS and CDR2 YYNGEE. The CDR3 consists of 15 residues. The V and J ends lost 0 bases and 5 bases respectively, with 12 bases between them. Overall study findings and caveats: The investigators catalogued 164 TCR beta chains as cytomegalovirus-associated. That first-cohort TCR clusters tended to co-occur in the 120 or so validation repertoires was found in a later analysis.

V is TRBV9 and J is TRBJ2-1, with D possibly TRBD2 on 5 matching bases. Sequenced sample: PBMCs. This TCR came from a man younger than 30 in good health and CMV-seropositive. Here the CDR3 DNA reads TGTGCCAGCAGCGTAGGGCTCCGGGAAGACAATGAGCAGTTCTTC. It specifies CASSVGLREDNEQFF.